The 31 T cell receptor beta chains listed next were all sequenced from one sample in a study of lung T cells in sarcoidosis with Löfgren's syndrome. One entry per CDR3 protein results from TCRdb running MiXCR on the reads. The sample has some 20,000 distinct CDR3 sequences, less than 25% seen once. Sequencing was done on a sample of CD4+ T cells from PBMCs. The receptors shown here come from a human donor with sarcoidosis (Löfgren's syndrome or another form), or a control subject (not recorded which).

In this sample, this clonotype turned up once. The rearrangement links TRBV6-5 to TRBJ2-1; the match to TRBD1 covers 11 bases. The germline V gene has CDR1 MNHEY and CDR2 SVGAGI. V lost 5 bases and J lost 1; bases outside the gene matches: 4. The length of the CDR3 is 16 residues. The CDR3 loop reads CASSRDRGKSYNEQFF. Here the CDR3 DNA reads TGTGCCAGCAGTAGGGACAGGGGGAAATCCTACAATGAGCAGTTCTTC.

This clonotype came up many times. The V call is TRBV7-8, the J call TRBJ2-1, with D perhaps matching TRBD1 (6 bases). The CDR3 runs to 16 residues. Germline V gene lookup returns CDR1 SGHVS and CDR2 FQNEAQ. The V and J ends lost 1 base and 0 bases respectively, with 10 bases between them. The CDR3 reads CASSLVARGSYNEQFF. The CDR3, as DNA: TGTGCCAGCAGCTTAGTAGCCAGGGGCTCCTACAATGAGCAGTTCTTC.

Relative to its sample, this clonotype is medium-sized. The chain has TRBV7-2 and TRBJ2-2, with TRBD2 matching 9 bases. This CDR3 spans 16 amino acids. From germline, CDR1 is SGHTA and CDR2 FQGNSA. The V and J ends lost 1 base and 5 bases, in that order; junction bases with no gene match: 5. CDR3 in amino acids: CASSLVAGVDTGELFF. CDR3 nucleotides: TGTGCCAGCAGCTTAGTAGCGGGAGTGGATACCGGGGAGCTGTTTTTT.

This clonotype came up many times. The chain carries TRBV12-3 or TRBV12-4 and TRBJ1-1; the match to TRBD1 covers 9 bases. The CDR3 spans 18 residues. The ends lost 6 bases at V and 3 bases at J; junction bases unmatched: 17. CDR3 nucleotide sequence: TGTGCCAGCAGCCCTATACGGGACAGGGAGGGATCTGACACTGAAGCTTTCTTT. Protein product: CASSPIRDREGSDTEAFF.

The sample holds many counts of this clonotype. CDR3 loop: CASSSPGQGIFYGYTF. The CDR3 DNA sequence: TGTGCCAGCAGCTCGCCAGGACAGGGGATATTCTATGGCTACACCTTC. The rearrangement joins TRBV7-9 to TRBJ1-2; 9 bases are a match to TRBD1. The CDR3 has 16 residues. Germline loops: CDR1 SEHNR, CDR2 FQNEAQ (reference sequence). After removal of 4 bases from V and 4 bases from J, the junction contained 10 bases not matched to a gene.

This clonotype is categorized as medium-sized (0.01 to 0.1%). The chain combines TRBV6-1 with TRBJ1-1; TRBD1 matches at 8 bases. This CDR3 has 14 amino acids. The V segment lost 5 bases and the J segment 3 bases; nucleotides outside the gene matches: 5. The germline V gene encodes CDR1 MNHNS and CDR2 SASEGT. The DNA of the CDR3 is TGTGCCAGCAGTCCCACAGGGGGGGACACTGAAGCTTTCTTT. The encoded protein is CASSPTGGDTEAFF.

By share, this clonotype ranks as medium-sized (0.01 to 0.1%). The V gene is TRBV6-1, the J gene TRBJ1-2; the D is unclear. The CDR3 covers 14 residues. Germline CDR1 is MNHNS and CDR2 is SASEGT. Trimming shortened V by 10 bases and J by 0 bases, and 15 bases separated the two germline ends. The CDR3 protein is CATEPHRTNYGYTF. CDR3 nucleotide sequence: TGTGCCACCGAACCTCACAGAACTAACTATGGCTACACCTTC.

The sample holds many counts of this clonotype. V is TRBV24-1 and J is TRBJ2-5; TRBD1 aligns across 7 bases. V gave up 4 bases and J gave up 4 bases; unmatched junction bases: 2. Per the germline V gene, CDR1 is KGHDR and CDR2 is SFDVKD. CDR3 length equals 13 residues. CDR3 DNA sequence: TGTGCCACCAGTGAGTACAGGGGAGAGACCCAGTACTTC. Translation: CATSEYRGETQYF.

This clonotype was detected many times. This chain uses TRBV7-8 with TRBJ2-7, with 15 bases fitting TRBD2. After removal of 1 base from V and 7 bases from J, the junction contained 2 bases not matched to a gene. The CDR3 has 15 amino acids. The germline V gene has CDR1 SGHVS and CDR2 FQNEAQ. The CDR3 here is CASSLGTSGRGEQYF. CDR3 sequence (DNA): TGTGCCAGCAGCTTAGGGACTAGCGGGAGGGGAGAGCAGTACTTC. The variable domain in full, with the rest retrieved from reference TRBV7-8 and TRBJ2-7, is GAGVSQSPRYKVAKRGQDVALRCDPISGHVSLFWYQQALGQGPEFLTYFQNEAQLDKSGLPSDRFFAERPEGSVSTLKIQRTQQEDSAVYLCASSLGTSGRGEQYFGPGTRLTVT.

The chain combines TRBV12-3 or TRBV12-4 with TRBJ1-2, with TRBD1 matching 8 bases. The V gene end was trimmed by 4 bases and the J gene end by 7 bases; junction bases not matched to a gene: 17. The CDR3 loop spans 17 amino acids. The CDR3 bases are TGTGCCAGCAGTTCCGGACAGGGCGGGGAGGGGGGCCGTGGCTACACCTTC. The encoded protein is CASSSGQGGEGGRGYTF.

At least ten counts were recorded for this clonotype. V gene TRBV24-1 combines with J gene TRBJ2-1; tentative D call: TRBD2 (6 bases). The germline CDR1 and CDR2 sequences are KGHDR and SFDVKD. This CDR3 comprises 17 residues. V was trimmed by 0 bases and J by 5 bases, leaving 16 bases between them. CDR3: CATSDLRPGRVDNEQFF. CDR3 nucleotide sequence: TGTGCCACCAGTGATTTGCGGCCCGGGAGAGTCGACAATGAGCAGTTCTTC.

This clonotype was recorded many times. An end of the junction differs from the germline gene, which may be a read error. The chain uses TRBV3-1 and TRBJ2-7; D is ambiguous. The CDR3 is made up of 11 amino acids. Looked up from germline, CDR1 is LGHDT and CDR2 is YNNKEL (reference sequence). The CDR3: CASSQDGPEIF. CDR3 sequence (DNA): TGTGCCAGCAGCCAAGACGGCCCTGAGATCTTC.

This clonotype was seen only a few times. CDR3 bases: TGTGCCAGTAGTAGCTTGACAGGGGAGGACGAGCAGTACTTC. It yields the protein CASSSLTGEDEQYF. V usage is TRBV19 and J usage is TRBJ2-7, with 8 bases fitting TRBD1. The ends lost 4 bases at V and 5 bases at J; junction bases unmatched: 7. Germline CDR1 reads LNHDA; CDR2 reads SQIVND (reference sequence). CDR3 length: 14 amino acids.

In this sample, this clonotype turned up many times. This sequence joins TRBV6-2 or TRBV6-3 and TRBJ2-7; D is perhaps TRBD1 (6 bases). From germline, CDR1 is MNHEY and CDR2 SVGEGT. V was pared by 4 bases and J by 4 bases, with 20 bases between. CDR3 size: 16 residues. CDR3 in DNA: TGTGCCAGCAGTTCAAACCTGAGACAGGCAGGTTACGAGCAGTACTTC. Translated: CASSSNLRQAGYEQYF.

This chain links TRBV6-6 with TRBJ2-7; possible D gene TRBD1, 5 bases. CDR1 is MNHNY, CDR2 SVGAGI, per germline (reference sequence). This CDR3 is 12 amino acids long. Trimming pared 6 bases from V and 10 bases from J, leaving 16 bases between. Here the CDR3 DNA reads TGTGCCAGCAGGAGGACACTCTGCGAACAGTACTTC. This gives the protein CASRRTLCEQYF.

This clonotype was observed a handful of times. The V gene is TRBV13, the J gene TRBJ2-5; TRBD2 aligns across 11 bases. Germline V gene lookup returns CDR1 PRHDT and CDR2 FYEKMQ (reference sequence). The CDR3 is 17 amino acids. J lost 1 base, V lost 0 bases, and 4 bases had no gene match. Written as DNA, the CDR3 is TGTGCCAGCAGCTTAGGCCTCGGGACTAGCGGCCAAGAGACCCAGTACTTC. It is translated as CASSLGLGTSGQETQYF. The variable domain in full, completed from reference TRBV13 and TRBJ2-5, reads AAGVIQSPRHLIKEKRETATLKCYPIPRHDTVYWYQQGPGQDPQFLISFYEKMQSDKGSIPDRFSAQQFSDYHSELNMSSLELGDSALYFCASSLGLGTSGQETQYFGPGTRLLVL.

This clonotype was detected many times. This chain joins TRBV7-8 and TRBJ2-1, with D possibly being TRBD2 (5 bases). Germline loops: CDR1 SGHVS, CDR2 FQNEAQ. The CDR3 is 20 amino acids. V was clipped by 5 bases and J by 8 bases, with 34 bases between them. In DNA, the CDR3 is TGTGCCAGCAGCCCGAACCGATTCCTCTACGAGGGCGTCGTCCTCCATGAGCAGTTCTTC. It yields the protein CASSPNRFLYEGVVLHEQFF.

This clonotype is judged medium-sized. The chain combines TRBV15 with TRBJ2-7; 9 bases line up with TRBD2. The V and J ends lost 0 bases and 2 bases, in that order; junction bases with no gene match: 5. The CDR3 is 16 amino acids. Per germline, CDR1 LNHNV and CDR2 YYDKDF (reference sequence). The CDR3 is CATSRDHPSGAYEQYF. The CDR3 bases are TGTGCCACCAGCAGAGATCACCCTAGCGGGGCCTACGAGCAGTACTTC.

This clonotype was seen many times. This chain uses TRBV12-3 or TRBV12-4 with TRBJ2-7; weak D call: TRBD1 (6 bases). The V end lost 7 bases, the J end lost 4 bases, and 17 bases lay between the germline ends. The length of the CDR3 is 14 residues. CDR3 DNA: TGTGCCAGCAAAGCCGGGACAAATAATTACGAGCAGTACTTC. This sequence encodes CASKAGTNNYEQYF.

This clonotype was observed at least ten times. The chain recombines TRBV19 with TRBJ1-5, with TRBD1 identical over 7 bases. V lost 7 bases, J lost 0 bases, and 15 bases stayed unmatched. The CDR3 covers 18 residues. Germline lookup yields CDR1 LNHDA and CDR2 SQIVND (reference sequence). The CDR3 sequence is CASTSLRTGAVSNQPQHF. The CDR3 DNA is TGTGCCAGTACCTCCCTCCGCACAGGGGCCGTTAGCAATCAGCCCCAGCATTTT.

This clonotype showed up many times. J is TRBJ1-1 and V is TRBV6-1; D is unclear. The V end was cut by 6 bases, the J end by 1 base, with 3 bases between. CDR3 length: 11 residues. Per germline, CDR1 MNHNS and CDR2 SASEGT. The CDR3 DNA follows: TGTGCCAGCAGAGGGAACACTGAAGCTTTCTTT. Residues: CASRGNTEAFF.

By share, this clonotype ranks as medium-sized (0.01 to 0.1%). V usage is TRBV28 and J usage is TRBJ2-7; no reliable D call. V was clipped by 3 bases and J by 3 bases, with 15 bases between them. CDR3 length equals 15 residues. Germline V gene data show CDR1 as MDHEN and CDR2 as SYDVKM. CDR3: CASSLVSPLIYEQYF. DNA for the CDR3: TGTGCCAGCAGTTTGGTCAGTCCCTTAATCTACGAGCAGTACTTC. The full variable domain, its missing parts supplied by reference TRBV28 and TRBJ2-7, is DVKVTQSSRYLVKRTGEKVFLECVQDMDHENMFWYRQDPGLGLRLIYFSYDVKMKEKGDIPEGYSVSREKKERFSLILESASTNQTSMYLCASSLVSPLIYEQYFGPGTRLTVT.

In its sample, this clonotype was seen many times. The genes are TRBV5-1 and TRBJ2-3; 10 nucleotides align to TRBD2. Germline loops: CDR1 SGHRS, CDR2 YFSETQ. This CDR3 spans 17 amino acids. J lost 2 bases, V lost 4 bases, and 10 bases had no gene match. CDR3 bases: TGCGCCAGCAGCCTCCAGACTAGCGGGTTTTCCACAGATACGCAGTATTTT. It encodes CASSLQTSGFSTDTQYF. Combining the CDR3 with reference TRBV5-1 and TRBJ2-3 gives the whole variable domain KAGVTQTPRYLIKTRGQQVTLSCSPISGHRSVSWYQQTPGQGLQFLFEYFSETQRNKGNFPGRFSGRQFSNSRSEMNVSTLELGDSALYLCASSLQTSGFSTDTQYFGPGTRLTVL.

Ten or more counts support this clonotype. The V gene is TRBV19, the J gene TRBJ2-5, with 7 bases matching TRBD2. The V gene end was trimmed by 6 bases and the J gene end by 5 bases; junction bases not matched to a gene: 9. The CDR3 extends over 14 amino acids. Germline CDR1 LNHDA, CDR2 SQIVND (reference sequence). DNA for the CDR3: TGTGCCAGTAGCCCCCAGGCGGGGGTTGAGACCCAGTACTTC. Protein sequence: CASSPQAGVETQYF.

At least ten counts were recorded for this clonotype. V gene TRBV12-3 or TRBV12-4 combines with J gene TRBJ2-5; 9 bases agree with TRBD1. The CDR3 length is 14 residues. Trimming at V came to 4 bases and at J to 5 bases, leaving 5 bases not matched to a gene. The CDR3 DNA reads as TGTGCCAGCAGTTCCCGACAGGGGGATGAGACCCAGTACTTC. It specifies CASSSRQGDETQYF.

This clonotype showed up many times. CDR3 coding DNA: TGTGCCAGCAGTCCGACCGGGACAGGGGATTATACTGAAGCTTTCTTT. This codes for CASSPTGTGDYTEAFF. V usage is TRBV28 and J usage is TRBJ1-1; the match to TRBD1 covers 10 bases. CDR3 length: 16 amino acids. Germline loops: CDR1 MDHEN, CDR2 SYDVKM. Germline trimming cut 5 bases from V and 5 bases from J; bases unmatched to any gene: 11.

By share of the sample, this clonotype is medium-sized. The chain links TRBV20-1 to TRBJ2-1; 7 positions match TRBD2. Germline assignment: CDR1 DFQATT and CDR2 SNEGSKA (reference sequence). The CDR3 length is 16 residues. V dropped 5 bases and J dropped 2; count of bases not matched to a gene: 12. The CDR3: CSAHPLGGATYNEQFF. The CDR3 bases are TGCAGTGCTCACCCCCTGGGAGGGGCGACCTACAATGAGCAGTTCTTC.

This clonotype was seen at least ten times. The chain is built from TRBV4-3 and TRBJ2-7; weak D call: TRBD2 (5 bases). V was trimmed by 3 bases and J by 3 bases, leaving 9 bases between them. Germline V gene data show CDR1 as LGHNA and CDR2 as YSLEER. The CDR3 is made up of 13 amino acids. CDR3 sequence: CASSQEEGYEQYF. CDR3 in DNA: TGCGCCAGCAGCCAGGAAGAGGGCTACGAGCAGTACTTC.

This clonotype is medium-sized in the sample. The gene calls are TRBV20-1 and TRBJ1-2; TRBD1 aligns across 7 bases. With 4 bases clipped from V and 5 bases from J, the junction kept 13 bases outside the gene matches. CDR3 length equals 15 residues. Germline CDR1 is DFQATT and CDR2 is SNEGSKA (reference sequence). The CDR3 loop is CSAKGDSPFQYGYTF. The CDR3 bases are TGCAGTGCTAAAGGGGACAGTCCCTTCCAATATGGCTACACCTTC.

Ten or more counts support this clonotype. The rearrangement uses TRBV12-3 or TRBV12-4 and TRBJ1-2; 7 bases line up with TRBD1. V dropped 5 bases and J dropped 8; count of bases not matched to a gene: 8. CDR3 length equals 13 residues. The chain's CDR3 is CASSLKRQGGYTF. The CDR3 coding sequence is TGTGCCAGCAGTCTAAAACGACAGGGCGGCTACACCTTC.

This clonotype was observed at least ten times. V gene TRBV29-1 combines with J gene TRBJ2-2; 8 positions match TRBD1. This CDR3 spans 15 amino acids. The trim removed 4 bases at V and 2 bases at J, leaving 6 bases unmatched. Germline values: CDR1 SQVTM, CDR2 ANQGSEA. This CDR3 is CSVGPGTGNTGELFF. The CDR3 DNA sequence: TGCAGCGTTGGGCCCGGGACAGGTAACACCGGGGAGCTGTTTTTT.